Listed here are 13 T cell receptor beta chains from one sample, sequenced in a study of cytomegalovirus exposure and HLA in healthy donors (dated by TCRdb to about 2017). Library construction relied on the immunoSEQ multiplex PCR assay. A mixture of 60 forward primers for TCR Vbeta segments and 13 reverse primers for TCR Jbeta segments was used in the multiplex PCR. Not all clones reach the TCRdb copy of this immuneACCESS table, which keeps in-frame sequences only. Checked studies attribute under half of the gap to unresolved V genes and leave the rest unexplained. The sample data list 200,000 to 250,000 clones, and 85% of these were observed just once. About 1.2% of the sample is taken by the ten largest. The sequencing input was PBMCs. The receptor set was obtained from a human donor in good health.

This rearrangement joins TRBV5-4 to TRBJ2-3; D is perhaps TRBD2 (5 bases). This CDR3 is built from 15 residues. Deletions cut 0 bases from V and 0 bases from J, with 8 bases between. The germline V gene encodes CDR1 SGHNT and CDR2 YYREEE (reference sequence). As DNA, the CDR3 is TGTGCCAGCAGCTTGGGAGCGGCTAGCACAGATACGCAGTATTTT. This encodes CASSLGAASTDTQYF.

Points on this clone: This CDR3 is also generated by other DNA sequences in the sample. The CDR3 sequence: CASSLGGGQETQYF. CDR3 bases: TGCGCCAGCAGCTTGGGAGGGGGCCAAGAGACCCAGTACTTC. V usage is TRBV5-1 and J usage is TRBJ2-5, with D maybe TRBD1 (6 bases). Germline V CDR1 and CDR2: SGHRS, YFSETQ. The V gene lost 0 bases and the J gene lost 1 base, with 7 bases spanning the gap. The CDR3 spans 14 residues.

A few counts support this clone. The V gene is TRBV11-2, the J gene TRBJ2-7; 8 bases agree with TRBD2. Per the germline V gene, CDR1 is SGHAT and CDR2 is FQNNGV. The CDR3 is made up of 14 amino acids. The J segment lost 5 bases and the V segment lost 6 bases, leaving 9 bases of the junction unmatched. CDR3 DNA: TGTGCCAGCAGGGGTAGCGGGATTGGGCACGAGCAGTACTTC. Translated, it gives CASRGSGIGHEQYF.

The V call is TRBV7-2, the J call TRBJ2-3, with 10 bases aligning to TRBD2. This CDR3 spans 16 amino acids. Germline CDR1 and CDR2: SGHTA and FQGNSA. Trimming took 4 bases from V and 0 from J; bases not matched to a gene: 4. The CDR3 loop is CASSSLAGGSTDTQYF. The CDR3 DNA reads TGTGCCAGCAGCTCATTAGCGGGAGGAAGCACAGATACGCAGTATTTT. Together with reference TRBV7-2 and TRBJ2-3, the CDR3 gives the full variable domain: GAGVSQSPSNKVTEKGKDVELRCDPISGHTALYWYRQSLGQGLEFLIYFQGNSAPDKSGLPSDRFSAERTGGSVSTLTIQRTQQEDSAVYLCASSSLAGGSTDTQYFGPGTRLTVL.

The V gene is TRBV27, the J gene TRBJ1-5; tentative D call: TRBD1 (5 bases). The germline V and J ends were trimmed by 9 bases and 6 bases, with 18 bases remaining between them. This CDR3 is 14 amino acids long. The V gene's germline CDR1 is MNHEY and CDR2 SMNVEV (reference sequence). The CDR3 bases are TGTGCCAGAGTTAAGGCGGGGGTGGTTCAGCCCCAGCATTTT. It specifies CARVKAGVVQPQHF.

The chain joins TRBV7-2 to TRBJ2-7; possible D gene TRBD2, 6 bases. This CDR3 spans 15 amino acids. CDR1 is SGHTA, CDR2 FQGNSA, per germline. V lost 4 bases to trimming and J lost 0 bases, with 13 bases between them. The CDR3 spells CASSSGAGTSYEQYF. Written as DNA, the CDR3 is TGTGCCAGCAGCTCTGGGGCGGGGACCTCCTACGAGCAGTACTTC.

Only a few counts were recorded for this clone. The rearrangement links TRBV29-1 to TRBJ1-1, with D possibly matching TRBD1 (6 bases). The CDR3 runs to 12 residues. Germline V CDR1 and CDR2: SQVTM, ANQGSEA. V shed 6 bases and J shed 6 bases, with 14 bases lying between them. DNA of the CDR3: TGCAGCGTCACCTCAGGGGAAGCTGAAGCTTTCTTT. Its translation: CSVTSGEAEAFF. Complete variable domain (other parts from reference TRBV29-1 and TRBJ1-1): SAVISQKPSRDICQRGTSLTIQCQVDSQVTMMFWYRQQPGQSLTLIATANQGSEATYESGFVIDKFPISRPNLTFSTLTVSNMSPEDSSIYLCSVTSGEAEAFFGQGTRLTVV.

On this clone: Other DNA sequences in the same sample also yield this CDR3. This chain links TRBV30 with TRBJ2-2, with 7 positions matching TRBD2. After removal of 0 bases from V and 6 bases from J, the junction contained 1 base not matched to a gene. The CDR3 is 13 amino acids. The germline CDR1 and CDR2 sequences are GTSNPN and SVGIG (reference sequence). The CDR3: CAWSVGGAGELFF. CDR3 bases: TGTGCCTGGAGTGTGGGGGGGGCCGGGGAGCTGTTTTTT.

The chain joins TRBV4-3 to TRBJ2-3, with 11 bases lining up with TRBD2. Losses at the gene ends were 1 base for V and 4 bases for J; bases not matched to a gene: 10. The CDR3 loop spans 18 amino acids. Germline CDR1 reads LGHNA; CDR2 reads YSLEER. Here the CDR3 reads CASSQGNQLAGEADTQYF. As DNA, the CDR3 is TGCGCCAGCAGCCAAGGCAACCAACTAGCGGGAGAAGCAGATACGCAGTATTTT.

V is TRBV4-2 and J is TRBJ2-3; TRBD2 matches at 12 bases. V shed 4 bases and J 4 bases; nucleotides not matched to a gene: 12. This CDR3 comprises 18 residues. Germline assignment: CDR1 LGHNA and CDR2 YNFKEQ. The CDR3 DNA sequence: TGTGCCAGCAGCCGCAGACTAGCGGGAGAAAGTCAGGCAGATACGCAGTATTTT. It specifies CASSRRLAGESQADTQYF.

The chain carries TRBV18 and TRBJ2-1; 11 nucleotides align to TRBD2. In germline, CDR1 is KGHSH, CDR2 LQKENI. Trimming cost V 5 bases and J 4 bases; bases outside gene matches: 4. CDR3 length: 15 residues. DNA for the CDR3: TGTGCCAGCTCAGTTGGGACTAGCGGTTACAATGAGCAGTTCTTC. Protein sequence: CASSVGTSGYNEQFF.

This rearrangement joins TRBV5-1 to TRBJ2-7, with a weak D call TRBD2 (7 bases). Trimming cost V 4 bases and J 0 bases, with 17 bases left between them. The CDR3 extends over 16 amino acids. CDR1 is SGHRS and CDR2 is YFSETQ in the germline V gene. CDR3 sequence: CASSPGGRESSYEQYF. CDR3 nucleotides: TGCGCCAGCAGCCCTGGGGGGCGGGAGAGCTCCTACGAGCAGTACTTC.

The chain links TRBV5-4 to TRBJ1-2; 8 nucleotides match TRBD1. The junction had 7 bases not matched to a gene; V was cut back by 4 bases and J by 8 bases. Looked up from germline, CDR1 is SGHNT and CDR2 is YYREEE (reference sequence). The CDR3 spans 13 residues. The CDR3 DNA is TGTGCCAGCAGCCAAGGACAGGGTTCCGGCTACACCTTC. The encoded protein is CASSQGQGSGYTF.